One TCR beta chain is described in this entry. The germline gives CDR1 SQVTM, CDR2 ANQGSEA. V lost 8 bases and J lost 4, with 17 bases in between. The CDR3 runs 13 residues. These data come from a study of blood T cell repertoires in COVID-19. At the level of the study: Acute and convalescent COVID-19 specimens originated in the United States, Italy and Spain. In each case, the material was cDNA or gDNA derived from T cells, B-cell-depleted T cells, or PBMCs.

The table came from immunoSEQ multiplex PCR; TCRdb's copy has only in-frame clones and leaves some out. The sample includes roughly 80,000 clones, approximately 80% seen only once; the top ten take around 13%. The specimen was peripheral blood. This chain uses TRBV29-1 with TRBJ1-2, with D perhaps TRBD1 (6 bases). The clonotype was recovered from a human donor in a cohort sampled during active COVID-19. CDR3 residues: CSTSQLGGYGYTF. DNA for the CDR3: TGCAGCACCTCCCAGCTAGGGGGCTATGGCTACACCTTC.